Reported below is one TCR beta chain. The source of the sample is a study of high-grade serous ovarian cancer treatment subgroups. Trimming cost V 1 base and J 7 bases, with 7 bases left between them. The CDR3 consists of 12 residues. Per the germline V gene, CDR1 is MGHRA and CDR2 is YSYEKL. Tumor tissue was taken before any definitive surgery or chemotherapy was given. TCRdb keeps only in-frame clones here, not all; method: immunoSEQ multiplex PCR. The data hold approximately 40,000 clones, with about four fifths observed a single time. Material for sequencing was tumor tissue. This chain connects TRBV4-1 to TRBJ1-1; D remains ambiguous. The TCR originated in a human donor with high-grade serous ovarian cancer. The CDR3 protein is CASSQVPGEAFF. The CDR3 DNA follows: TGCGCCAGCAGCCAAGTCCCCGGTGAAGCTTTCTTT.